This T cell receptor beta chain was sequenced in a study of patients and donors after allogeneic stem cell transplantation. V lost 8 bases and J lost 0; bases outside the gene matches: 6. Germline lookup yields CDR1 DFQATT and CDR2 SNEGSKA (reference sequence). The CDR3 has 13 residues. TCRdb re-called the RT-PCR reads with MiXCR, one entry per CDR3 protein. The top ten clones hold roughly 6.4% of a sample with 800,000 to 1,000,000 distinct CDR3 sequences, roughly 18% of them seen once. This receptor was obtained from a human donor who was either an allogeneic HSCT recipient or a stem cell or donor lymphocyte infusion donor (not recorded which). It is not recorded whose cells these are; they may come from a transplant donor. Sequencing was carried out using blood, either unsorted or a sorted T cell fraction (not recorded which). The J gene is TRBJ1-2, the V gene TRBV20-1; 7 bases fit TRBD1. The CDR3 sequence: CSCRGDSNYGYTF. The CDR3 nucleotides read TGCAGTTGCAGGGGGGACTCTAACTATGGCTACACCTTC.